The rows below give T cell receptor beta chains drawn from one sample of a study of response to subunit inactivated influenza vaccine. Each CDR3 protein gets one entry after TCRdb re-called the RT-PCR reads with MiXCR. Among about 570,000 distinct CDR3 sequences listed, around 11% were seen once. The data also belong to a second study, concerning T cells expressing NK-cell markers.

The material was PBMCs from blood, obtained on the day of vaccination. These receptors all stem from a man in his fifties or sixties who received an inactivated influenza vaccine. The conserved cysteine and the conserved F or W are not part of the CDR3 here. Not all rows give a size; the values are once, few, many and, for expanded clones, a class.

length,size,V,CDR3
14,.,TRBV2,ASKEGSGESTDTQY
10,.,TRBV20-1,SARGPGGKLF
13,.,TRBV4-1,ASSQDRLAGVEQY
12,.,TRBV5-1,ASSAGAMNTEAF
13,few,TRBV5-1,ASSLQSTNTGELF
13,.,TRBV11-2,ASSAYRGYTGELF
12,.,TRBV21-1,VSSNQGRDYGYT
14,many,TRBV7-9,ASSTRQAYSGNTIY
13,many,TRBV27,ASNSIGGGYNEQF
9,.,TRBV20-1,SALQGNEQY
10,.,TRBV20-1,SARVGTYEQY
14,many,TRBV18,ASSLPLSGGSGEQF
14,.,TRBV28,ASSLQVHSGANVLT
10,.,TRBV10-3,AISRDGYGYT
12,.,TRBV10-3,AISESQGPETQY
11,.,TRBV7-2,ASSFDPKETQY
12,.,TRBV11-3,ASSTRQGAHEQY
13,many,TRBV7-9,ASSPQIEDTDTQY
14,.,TRBV4-1,ASSPPGIAIQETQY
13,.,TRBV10-2,ASRKLAGLTDTQY
13,.,TRBV3-1,ASSHGDLHYNEQF
11,few,TRBV12-3/TRBV12-4,ASSFRGSYGYT
17,few,TRBV2,ASSNPRQEPKGFYNEQF
12,.,TRBV27,ASSSLAGDPRGY
16,.,TRBV7-6,ASSSRRTSGRRKETQY
14,.,TRBV7-2,ASSLAAGLSYNEQF
14,.,TRBV10-3,AIRETEPTNTGELF
13,.,TRBV9,ASNPGASGGETQY
15,.,TRBV4-3,ASSQVPGTGVTGELF
11,.,TRBV5-5,ASRYAEGHEQF
13,many,TRBV5-6,ASSWRPNQGYGYT
11,few,TRBV12-3/TRBV12-4,ASSQTGSWGYT
10,few,TRBV10-3,AITGGKYGYT
9,.,TRBV5-1,ASRTSDTQY
12,.,TRBV7-2,ASSLARLRGLQY
14,few,TRBV29-1,SVGTTDGFKGVEAF
13,.,TRBV12-3/TRBV12-4,ASSLRTGGVSGYT
11,few,TRBV4-2,ASSQVGSQPQH
11,few,TRBV20-1,SAGVGFRETQY